These T cell receptor beta chains were read from a single sample in a study of blood T cell repertoires in COVID-19. Clones were sequenced by immunoSEQ multiplex PCR, and TCRdb holds only the in-frame ones, with some missing. The table has about 230,000 clones, about four fifths seen once; the top ten hold 6.5% to 9%. Material for sequencing was peripheral blood. The receptors come from a woman aged 80 or over with COVID-19, enrolled during active disease. The CDR3 runs from the conserved cysteine through the conserved F or W. A D gene is named only where the DNA matches it firmly. A row's size may be missing; if present it is once, few, many or a size class.

cdr3_length	d_call	clone_size	v_call	j_call	cdr3_nt	cdr3_aa
14	NA	NA	TRBV7-9	TRBJ1-1	TGTGCCAGCAGCTTAGGGGGACAGAACACTGAAGCTTTCTTT	CASSLGGQNTEAFF
16	TRBD1	NA	TRBV7-9	TRBJ1-6	TGTGCCAGCAGCCGGACAGGAGAGGCCAGGAGGTCACCCCTCCACTTT	CASSRTGEARRSPLHF
16	TRBD2	NA	TRBV7-9	TRBJ2-1	TGTGCCAGCAGCGCATCAAGGACTAGCGGTAGCGGTGAGCAGTTCTTC	CASSASRTSGSGEQFF
16	NA	NA	TRBV24-1	TRBJ2-3	TGTGCCACCAGTGAGGGAAAGGGGGGGCCGGCAGATACGCAGTATTTT	CATSEGKGGPADTQYF
11	NA	NA	TRBV5-1	TRBJ2-7	TGCGCCAGCAGCTTGGCTTACGAGCAGTACTTC	CASSLAYEQYF
12	NA	NA	TRBV6-1	TRBJ1-5	TGTGCCAGCAGTCCGGCGGCCCAGCCCCAGCATTTT	CASSPAAQPQHF
13	NA	NA	TRBV10-3	TRBJ2-1	TGTGCCATCAGTGAGACAGCCGACGATGAGCAGTTCTTC	CAISETADDEQFF
14	TRBD1	NA	TRBV5-4	TRBJ2-7	TGTGCCAGCAGCACCAAGACAGGGGACGACGAGCAGTACTTC	CASSTKTGDDEQYF
16	TRBD2	NA	TRBV5-1	TRBJ2-5	TGCGCCAGCAGCTTAGGGGCTAGCGGTAAAAAAGAGACCCAGTACTTC	CASSLGASGKKETQYF
16	NA	few	TRBV5-1	TRBJ1-1	TGCGCCAGCAGCACCGAAAAGGGGAAACTAAACACTGAAGCTTTCTTT	CASSTEKGKLNTEAFF
12	NA	NA	TRBV28	TRBJ2-7	TGTGCCAGCAGTTTAAGTAGAAGCGAGCAGTACTTC	CASSLSRSEQYF
18	TRBD2	NA	TRBV19	TRBJ2-5	TGTGCCAGTAGTATTAGGACTAGCGGGAGCTGGCGGCAAGAGACCCAGTACTTC	CASSIRTSGSWRQETQYF
15	NA	NA	TRBV27	TRBJ1-2	TGTGCCAGCAGAGATATTACAGGGATAGGCCGAGGCTACACCTTC	CASRDITGIGRGYTF
16	TRBD1	NA	TRBV6-1	TRBJ1-4	TGTGCCAGCAGTGGACAGGGAGGCGCAACTAATGAAAAACTGTTTTTT	CASSGQGGATNEKLFF
14	TRBD1	NA	TRBV4-1	TRBJ2-7	TGCGCCAGCAGCCAGGGACAGAGCCCCTACGAGCAGTACTTC	CASSQGQSPYEQYF
16	NA	NA	TRBV6-6	TRBJ1-3	TGTGCCAGCAGTCCGCCACAGGGACTACCTGGAAACACCATATATTTT	CASSPPQGLPGNTIYF
13	NA	NA	TRBV5-1	TRBJ1-5	TGCGCCAGCAGCCCGGAGGGACATCAGCCCCAGCATTTT	CASSPEGHQPQHF
12	TRBD1	NA	TRBV2	TRBJ1-2	TGTGCCAGCAGTGAAAACAGGGGACCAAACACCTTC	CASSENRGPNTF
13	NA	NA	TRBV4-3	TRBJ1-5	TGCGCCAGCAGTCCACAGGGTGGGCAGCCCCAGCATTTT	CASSPQGGQPQHF
13	TRBD1	NA	TRBV6-5	TRBJ2-7	TGTGCCAGCGAAGGGGGCCTGGGGTACGAGCAGTACTTC	CASEGGLGYEQYF
15	TRBD1	NA	TRBV19	TRBJ2-7	TGTGCCAGTAGTCCAGGGGGCAAAAGCTCCTACGAGCAGTACTTC	CASSPGGKSSYEQYF
20	NA	NA	TRBV7-8	TRBJ2-7	TGTGCCAGCAGCTTAGAGGGCGGGGGCGTACCAGGAGGTTTTAAGAGCGAGCAGTACTTC	CASSLEGGGVPGGFKSEQYF
14	NA	NA	TRBV18	TRBJ2-7	TGTGCCAGCTCACAAGGCAGGGGGGCCGAAGAGCAGTACTTC	CASSQGRGAEEQYF
12	NA	once	TRBV24-1	TRBJ1-4	TGTGCCACCAGTGGGGGGCCCGGAGAACTGTTTTTT	CATSGGPGELFF
14	NA	NA	TRBV6-5	TRBJ1-2	TGTGCCAGCAGGGTATCTCTAGTTGCCTATGGCTACACCTTC	CASRVSLVAYGYTF
20	TRBD2	NA	TRBV27	TRBJ2-6	TGTGCCAGCAGTTTATATGCTAGCGGGAATTTCGACTCTGGGGCCAACGTCCTGACTTTC	CASSLYASGNFDSGANVLTF
12	NA	NA	TRBV20-1	TRBJ2-1	TGCAGTGCTAGTATGGCCCTACAGTGGCAGTTCTTC	CSASMALQWQFF
14	TRBD1	NA	TRBV7-2	TRBJ2-5	TGTGCCAGCGGCCGCAGGGGGCAGCCCGAGACCCAGTACTTC	CASGRRGQPETQYF
15	TRBD1	NA	TRBV27	TRBJ1-1	TGTGCCAGCAGCCCAGGGACAGGCTTCAAACCTGAAGCTTTCTTT	CASSPGTGFKPEAFF
15	NA	NA	TRBV12-5	TRBJ1-5	TGTGCTAGTGCCCTGGGGCAGTATAGCAATCAGCCCCAGCATTTT	CASALGQYSNQPQHF
14	NA	NA	TRBV7-8	TRBJ2-7	TGTGCCAGCAGCCTCCGGGATCGGTCTTACGAGCAGTACTTC	CASSLRDRSYEQYF
14	NA	NA	TRBV3-1/TRBV3-2	TRBJ1-1	TGTGCCAGCAGCCAATCAGGGTTTAGCACTGAAGCTTTCTTT	CASSQSGFSTEAFF
13	NA	NA	TRBV7-8	TRBJ1-1	TGTGCCAGCAGCCCAAGGGAGGGCAGGGACTCATCCTTT	CASSPREGRDSSF
13	NA	NA	TRBV2	TRBJ2-3	TGTGCCAGCAGCGCACTACGCGGAGATACGCAGTATTTT	CASSALRGDTQYF
14	NA	NA	TRBV28	TRBJ1-5	TGTGCCAGCATCACAAGGGGGTCCAATCAGCCCCAGCATTTT	CASITRGSNQPQHF
14	TRBD1	NA	TRBV5-4	TRBJ2-1	TGTGCCAGCAGCACCAGGACAGGGGTTATTGAGCAGTTCTTC	CASSTRTGVIEQFF
16	TRBD1	NA	TRBV9	TRBJ2-2	TGTGCCAGCAGCGTAGGGACAGGGTTAGCTTCCGGGGAGCTGTTTTTT	CASSVGTGLASGELFF
13	NA	NA	TRBV29-1	TRBJ1-1	TGCAGCGTTGTCTTCGGGGTGGGGACTGAAGCTTTCTTT	CSVVFGVGTEAFF
15	TRBD1	NA	TRBV11-2	TRBJ1-3	TGTGCCAGCAGCCCCGACAGGGCCTCTGGAAACACCATATATTTT	CASSPDRASGNTIYF
16	NA	NA	TRBV6-2/TRBV6-3	TRBJ1-4	TGTGCCAGCAGTTACTCGAAGGAACAGGGCTACGAAAAACTGTTTTTT	CASSYSKEQGYEKLFF
16	TRBD1	NA	TRBV2	TRBJ1-5	TGTGCCAGCAGTGGGGGGACAGTGGTTAGCAATCAGCCCCAGCATTTT	CASSGGTVVSNQPQHF
17	NA	NA	TRBV19	TRBJ2-5	TGTGCCAGTAGTGCCAAATATTGGGGAGGGGGGCAAGAGACCCAGTACTTC	CASSAKYWGGGQETQYF
15	TRBD1	NA	TRBV2	TRBJ1-5	TGTGCCAGCAGTGGGGGACAGGGCCGAAGTCAGCCCCAGCATTTT	CASSGGQGRSQPQHF
15	NA	NA	TRBV6-1	TRBJ1-5	TGTGCCAGCAGTGAGGGGACACCGAATTATCAGCCCCAGCATTTT	CASSEGTPNYQPQHF
11	NA	NA	TRBV30	TRBJ2-7	TGTGCCTGGGGTCAAACCTACGAGCAGTACTTC	CAWGQTYEQYF